A selection of T cell receptor beta chains follows, all from one sample in a study of blood T cells in healthy people across ages. Using its own MiXCR run on the 5' RACE reads, TCRdb lists one record per CDR3 protein. The table has about 570,000 distinct CDR3 sequences, approximately 25% seen once. Sequenced material: blood. These receptors originate from a woman aged 65 to 85 in good health. The CDR3 runs from the conserved cysteine through the conserved F or W. Fields, in order: D gene, clone size, J gene, V gene, CDR3 DNA, CDR3 protein. D genes are given only for firm matches. Rows may omit the clone size; those that give it use once, few, many or a size class.

.	.	TRBJ1-4	TRBV20-1	TGCAGTGCTAGGCGAGGGGTTTACGAAAAACTGTTTTTT	CSARRGVYEKLFF
.	.	TRBJ2-5	TRBV27	TGTGCCAGCACCCCAAAGGTCGGACAGCACCTGTACTTC	CASTPKVGQHLYF
TRBD1	.	TRBJ1-1	TRBV5-1	TGCGCCAGCAGCTTAGGGCAGGGGGCGATGGTGACTGAAGCTTTCTTT	CASSLGQGAMVTEAFF
TRBD2	.	TRBJ2-1	TRBV27	TGTGCCAGCAGCAATCCGGGACTAGCGGGGGCCTACAATGAGCAGTTCTTC	CASSNPGLAGAYNEQFF
.	.	TRBJ1-3	TRBV11-3	TGTGCCAGCAGCTTAATCCCCGGGAGCTCTGGAAACACCATATATTTT	CASSLIPGSSGNTIYF
.	few	TRBJ2-7	TRBV7-2	TGTGCCAGCAGCTTGGCGGGACAGAAGACCTACGAGCAGTACTTC	CASSLAGQKTYEQYF
.	.	TRBJ1-2	TRBV7-2	TGTGCCAGCAGCTTAACAGGATTCCTCTATGGCTACACCTTC	CASSLTGFLYGYTF
TRBD2	few	TRBJ2-5	TRBV20-1	TGCAGTGCTACCGGACTAGCGGGGGGGGAGACCCAGTACTTC	CSATGLAGGETQYF
TRBD1	.	TRBJ2-7	TRBV27	TGTGCCAGCAGTTGGACAGGGGGAGAGCAGTACTTC	CASSWTGGEQYF
.	.	TRBJ1-4	TRBV12-3/TRBV12-4	TGTGCCAGCAGTCAGACAGGAAAACTGTTTTTT	CASSQTGKLFF
.	few	TRBJ1-1	TRBV10-3	TGTGCCATCAGGAGGGACCCCGGGGGGACTGAAGCTTTCTTT	CAIRRDPGGTEAFF
.	many	TRBJ2-7	TRBV2	TGTGCCAGCAGTGGGGCTGGTTACGAGCAGTACTTC	CASSGAGYEQYF
.	.	TRBJ2-3	TRBV2	TGTGCCAGCAGTGACCGAAGTTTCACAGATACGCAGTATTTT	CASSDRSFTDTQYF
.	.	TRBJ2-2	TRBV20-1	TGCAGTGCTAGAAAGGACCAGAACACCGGGGAGCTGTTTTTT	CSARKDQNTGELFF
.	few	TRBJ2-7	TRBV6-4	TGTGCCAGCAGTGAAGGAGGGAGCTACGAGCAGTACTTC	CASSEGGSYEQYF
.	.	TRBJ2-3	TRBV11-1	TGTGCCAGCAGCTTAGGTGGATCGCACGCAGATACGCAGTATTTT	CASSLGGSHADTQYF
.	few	TRBJ1-1	TRBV7-2	TGTGCCAGCAGCGTAGAGGGGTTGGTGAACACTGAAGCTTTCTTT	CASSVEGLVNTEAFF
.	.	TRBJ1-2	TRBV7-8	TGTGCCAGCAGCTTAACCACAAATTACCCCAACTATGGCTACACCTTC	CASSLTTNYPNYGYTF
.	few	TRBJ2-1	TRBV28	TGTGCCAGCAGTTCGGGCTTGAGAACTGTACCGTTCTTC	CASSSGLRTVPFF
.	.	TRBJ2-5	TRBV27	TGTGCCAGCGGGGCAATTCAGGGAGAGACCCAGTACTTC	CASGAIQGETQYF
TRBD2	few	TRBJ2-1	TRBV3-1	TGTGCCAGCAGCCAAGGCGGGGGGGCCGGCGAGCAGTTCTTC	CASSQGGGAGEQFF
.	.	TRBJ2-3	TRBV7-2	TGTGCCAGCAGCCCAGATGGTGGGTGGAGGGGCACAGATACGCAGTATTTT	CASSPDGGWRGTDTQYF
TRBD1	few	TRBJ1-6	TRBV5-1	TGCGCCAGCAGCTTGACAGGGGGGAATTCACCCCTCCACTTT	CASSLTGGNSPLHF
.	few	TRBJ2-7	TRBV20-1	TGCAGTGCTAGAGATTGGGTTACGGGGTTCGAGCAGTACTTC	CSARDWVTGFEQYF
.	.	TRBJ1-2	TRBV7-2	TGTGCCAGCAGCTCCCTTTTCACGGGGGATGGCTACACCTTC	CASSSLFTGDGYTF
TRBD1	many	TRBJ1-2	TRBV12-3/TRBV12-4	TGTGCCAGCAGTCCCCGGGACAGGGAATACAATGGCTACACCTTC	CASSPRDREYNGYTF
.	few	TRBJ2-7	TRBV5-1	TGCGCCAGCAGCTTGGGAAGTTTTAACTACGAGCAGTACTTC	CASSLGSFNYEQYF
TRBD2	once	TRBJ2-5	TRBV6-5	TGTGCCAGCAGGAGATCACTAGCGGAAGAGACCCAGTACTTC	CASRRSLAEETQYF
TRBD2	.	TRBJ2-5	TRBV6-1	TGTGCCAGCAGTGAGGGGACTAGCGGGAGTGGGGAGCAGTACTTC	CASSEGTSGSGEQYF
.	.	TRBJ2-6	TRBV27	TGTGCCAGCAGGGACCTACAGGGAACTGGGGCCAACGTCCTGACTTTC	CASRDLQGTGANVLTF
.	few	TRBJ2-7	TRBV6-1	TGTGCCAGCAGTGAAGGGGGCCGCTACGAGCAGTACTTC	CASSEGGRYEQYF
.	.	TRBJ2-2	TRBV12-3/TRBV12-4	TGTGCCAGCAGCGAAAAGAGGGGGGCGTTAAGCCCCGGGGAGCTGTTTTTT	CASSEKRGALSPGELFF
TRBD1	few	TRBJ1-2	TRBV2	TGTGCCAGCAGGGCGGGACAGATCGGTCCCACCTTC	CASRAGQIGPTF
TRBD1	.	TRBJ1-3	TRBV7-2	TGTGCCAGCAGCCCACGACAGGGGGGAAACACCATATATTTT	CASSPRQGGNTIYF
.	.	TRBJ1-4	TRBV5-1	TGCGCCAGCAGCGGCGGACTACGGGTTGAAAAACTGTTTTTT	CASSGGLRVEKLFF
TRBD1	.	TRBJ1-4	TRBV29-1	TGCAGCGGAGGGGACAGGGGTAATGAAAAACTGTTTTTT	CSGGDRGNEKLFF
TRBD2	few	TRBJ2-1	TRBV7-6	TGTGCCAGCAGCCAGAGACTAGCGGAGTCCGAACACAATGAGCAGTTCTTC	CASSQRLAESEHNEQFF
TRBD1	few	TRBJ2-7	TRBV20-1	TGCAGTGCCAGACCGGGACAGGGGAACAACGAGCAGTACTTC	CSARPGQGNNEQYF
.	.	TRBJ1-2	TRBV7-2	TGTGCCAGCAGCTTAGCGTTGGCCGATTATGGCTACACCTTC	CASSLALADYGYTF
TRBD1	.	TRBJ1-2	TRBV12-3/TRBV12-4	TGTGCCAGCAGGAAACAGGGGCGGCATGGCTACACCTTC	CASRKQGRHGYTF
TRBD1	.	TRBJ1-1	TRBV7-9	TGTGCCAGCAGTCCCTTGACAGGGCGGGAAGCTTTCTTT	CASSPLTGREAFF
TRBD1	many	TRBJ2-7	TRBV12-3/TRBV12-4	TGTGCCAGCAGTTCGGGACAGGGGGCCGGCGAGCAGTACTTC	CASSSGQGAGEQYF
TRBD1	few	TRBJ1-3	TRBV28	TGTGCCAGCAGCCCTCCGGGACAGATCTCTGGAAACACCATATATTTT	CASSPPGQISGNTIYF
.	few	TRBJ2-5	TRBV20-1	TGCAGTGCTAGGTTGGGTCCTGGCCAAGAGACCCAGTACTTC	CSARLGPGQETQYF
.	.	TRBJ1-2	TRBV5-1	TGCGCCAGCAGCGCGGGACCCCGGGACCCCTATGGCTGCACCTTC	CASSAGPRDPYGCTF
TRBD1	.	TRBJ2-1	TRBV10-3	TGTGCCATCAGTCCTGGGAACAGGGGGAACTACAATGAGCAGTTCTTC	CAISPGNRGNYNEQFF
.	few	TRBJ1-4	TRBV4-2	TGTGCCAGCAGCCAAACGGATGTTAATGAAAAACTGTTTTTT	CASSQTDVNEKLFF
TRBD2	once	TRBJ2-1	TRBV20-1	TGCAGTGCTAGGTGGCTAGCGGGAGCCCCAGAGCATGAGCAGTTCTTC	CSARWLAGAPEHEQFF
.	.	TRBJ1-3	TRBV20-1	TGCAGTGCTAGTGGGGGTGACGCCATATATTTT	CSASGGDAIYF
TRBD1	.	TRBJ2-5	TRBV11-2	TGTGCCAGCAGCCTAACAGGGACAGTGGGGGAGCAGTACTTC	CASSLTGTVGEQYF
.	few	TRBJ2-7	TRBV20-1	TGCAGTGCCCGAGGGGGGCAGTCGTACGAGCAGTACTTC	CSARGGQSYEQYF
TRBD2	.	TRBJ2-1	TRBV4-2	TGTGCCAGCAGCCAAGATCTAGGGACTAGCCTCCGGGATGAGCAGTTCTTC	CASSQDLGTSLRDEQFF
.	few	TRBJ1-6	TRBV20-1	TGCAGTGCCATCAGGGTTATAAATTCACCCCTCCACTTT	CSAIRVINSPLHF
TRBD2	few	TRBJ2-5	TRBV25-1	TGTGCCAGCAGTCCTGGGGACTACCTCACAGAGACCCAGTACTTC	CASSPGDYLTETQYF
.	.	TRBJ2-6	TRBV3-1	TGTGCCAGCAGCCAAGATGGGACATCTGGGGCCAACGTCCTGACTTTC	CASSQDGTSGANVLTF
.	many	TRBJ2-7	TRBV6-1	TGTGCCAGCAGTGAGAGGGACTACGAGCAGTACTTC	CASSERDYEQYF